This entry lists 18 T cell receptor beta chains sequenced from one sample in a study of T cell repertoires in cytomegalovirus infection. TCRdb redid the calling of the reads with MiXCR, one entry per CDR3 protein. This sample has under 350,000 distinct CDR3 sequences, with 9.6% found just once. Input material: PBMCs. These receptor sequences come from a human donor in good health (CMV status not recorded). Some clones in this sample may be carry-over from other donors' samples.

As concerns this clonotype: A clone one base away is much larger, so this may be a read error. J is TRBJ2-1 and V is TRBV3-1; 11 bases fit TRBD2. The CDR3 has 14 amino acids. With V trimmed by 4 bases and J by 5 bases, 1 base remained unmatched. CDR1 is LGHDT, CDR2 YNNKEL, per germline (reference sequence). DNA for the CDR3: TGTGCCAGCAGCCTTAGCGGGGGGGACAATGAGCAGTTCTTC. This translates into CASSLSGGDNEQFF.

J is TRBJ2-7 and V is TRBV28, with D perhaps TRBD1 (6 bases). Between the trimmed V and J ends, which lost 8 bases and 11 bases, there was a span of 10 bases. The CDR3 spans 9 residues. Germline CDR1 is MDHEN and CDR2 is SYDVKM. The CDR3: CASWTEEYV. DNA of the CDR3: TGTGCCAGCTGGACAGAGGAGTACGTC.

This clonotype came up many times. V is TRBV29-1 and J is TRBJ1-1, with a tentative D call TRBD1 (5 bases). CDR3 size: 15 residues. Per the germline V gene, CDR1 is SQVTM and CDR2 is ANQGSEA. V was pared by 4 bases and J by 3 bases, with 18 bases between. The CDR3 region is CSVVGRGVRDTEAFF. CDR3 coding DNA: TGCAGCGTTGTAGGGCGGGGGGTGAGAGACACTGAAGCTTTCTTT.

This clonotype appeared many times. The V gene is TRBV25-1, the J gene TRBJ2-5, with 7 positions matching TRBD2. The germline gives CDR1 MGHDK, CDR2 SYGVNS. This CDR3 is built from 18 residues. V was clipped by 3 bases and J by 4 bases; unmatched bases: 17. This CDR3 reads CASSEGFGGGRVSETQYF. CDR3 DNA sequence: TGTGCCAGCAGTGAGGGTTTCGGCGGGGGAAGGGTCTCAGAGACCCAGTACTTC.

This clonotype was counted many times. This rearrangement joins TRBV7-2 to TRBJ1-2; D may be TRBD1 (5 bases). V was trimmed by 1 base and J by 7 bases, leaving 10 bases between them. This CDR3 contains 13 residues. Germline loops: CDR1 SGHTA, CDR2 FQGNSA. CDR3 in amino acids: CASSLVGGGGYTF. DNA for the CDR3: TGTGCCAGCAGCTTAGTCGGGGGTGGTGGCTACACCTTC.

This clonotype showed up many times. The chain recombines TRBV2 with TRBJ2-3, with D hard to call. Between the trimmed V and J ends, which lost 3 bases and 2 bases, there was a span of 9 bases. CDR3 length: 14 amino acids. CDR1 and CDR2 (germline): SNHLY, FYNNEI. The CDR3 DNA reads as TGTGCCAGCAGTGATGACACAACCACAGATACGCAGTATTTT. Translating it yields CASSDDTTTDTQYF.

This clonotype has more than one count but fewer than ten. The chain is built from TRBV20-1 and TRBJ1-5; 7 bases agree with TRBD1. The J segment lost 1 base and the V segment lost 0 bases, leaving 3 bases of the junction unmatched. The CDR3 length is 15 residues. Germline CDR1 and CDR2: DFQATT and SNEGSKA (reference sequence). The CDR3 bases are TGCAGTGCTAGAGATGAACAGGGGAGCAATCAGCCCCAGCATTTT. Its protein product is CSARDEQGSNQPQHF.

This clonotype was observed at least ten times. V is TRBV7-8 and J is TRBJ1-1; D is unclear. The V end was cut by 1 base, the J end by 1 base, with 10 bases between. Germline values: CDR1 SGHVS, CDR2 FQNEAQ. This CDR3 region has 15 residues. The CDR3 nucleotides read TGTGCCAGCAGCTTAGAAGGGTCTAGGAACACTGAAGCTTTCTTT. Encoded protein: CASSLEGSRNTEAFF.

This clonotype was recorded at least ten times. This chain joins TRBV10-2 and TRBJ1-1, with D possibly being TRBD1 (6 bases). This CDR3 is 13 amino acids long. Germline loops: CDR1 WSHSY, CDR2 SAAADI. V gave up 4 bases and J gave up 5 bases, with 11 bases separating them. The CDR3 loop reads CASSGKGGTEAFF. The CDR3 nucleotides read TGCGCCAGCAGTGGGAAGGGGGGAACTGAAGCTTTCTTT.

This clonotype was counted a single time. V usage is TRBV7-9 and J usage is TRBJ1-5; D gene ambiguous. Germline CDR1 SEHNR, CDR2 FQNEAQ (reference sequence). V was trimmed by 3 bases and J by 5 bases, leaving 8 bases between them. This CDR3 region has 13 residues. For the CDR3, the DNA is TGTGCCAGCAGCTTTACGGCAGATCAGCCCCAGCATTTT. As protein: CASSFTADQPQHF.

Comment on this clonotype: Sequence at one end of the junction differs from germline and may be a read error. This sequence joins TRBV18 and TRBJ1-1; a possible D gene is TRBD1 (6 bases). Germline loops: CDR1 KGHSH, CDR2 LQKENI. The CDR3 loop spans 15 amino acids. CDR3 residues: CASSLDLRGGTEASF. In DNA, the CDR3 is TGTGCCAGCTCACTTGACCTGCGTGGGGGCACTGAAGCTTCCTTT. The variable domain in full, completed from reference TRBV18 and TRBJ1-1, reads NAGVMQNPRHLVRRRGQEARLRCSPMKGHSHVYWYRQLPEEGLKFMVYLQKENIIDESGMPKERFSAEFPKEGPSILRIQQVVRGDSAAYFCASSLDLRGGTEASFGQGTRLTVV.

This clonotype was found a few times. CDR3 sequence reads: CSARDPGKLGSYEQYF. The CDR3 DNA reads as TGCAGTGCTAGAGATCCAGGGAAATTGGGGTCCTACGAGCAGTACTTC. This chain links TRBV20-1 with TRBJ2-7, with a possible D match to TRBD1 (5 bases). This CDR3 contains 16 residues. V was trimmed by 0 bases and J by 1 base, leaving 16 bases between them. The germline gives CDR1 DFQATT, CDR2 SNEGSKA (reference sequence).

This clonotype was recorded at least ten times. The chain uses TRBV12-3 or TRBV12-4 and TRBJ2-2; 8 bases are a match to TRBD1. The CDR3 contains 17 residues. The ends lost 3 bases at V and 1 base at J; junction bases unmatched: 7. DNA for the CDR3: TGTGCCAGCAGTTTGTACAGGGGGGCGTTGAACACCGGGGAGCTGTTTTTT. The encoded protein is CASSLYRGALNTGELFF.

Notes on this clonotype: It may be a read error: a sequence one base away is much more abundant. CDR3 protein: CASSAAGRTGALFF. The CDR3 region has the DNA TGTGCCAGCAGTGCCGCGGGGCGGACCGGGGCGCTGTTTTTT. The chain employs TRBV6-2 or TRBV6-3 and TRBJ2-2, with D possibly matching TRBD2 (6 bases). Germline lookup yields CDR1 MNHEY and CDR2 SVGEGT. The CDR3 extends over 14 amino acids.

This clonotype was seen at least ten times. The genes are TRBV12-3 or TRBV12-4 and TRBJ1-2, with D hard to call. The V end was cut by 6 bases, the J end by 3 bases, with 14 bases between. The CDR3 is 14 amino acids. CDR3 loop: CASRRLLEDYGYTF. In DNA form, the CDR3 reads TGTGCCAGCAGGAGACTCTTAGAAGACTATGGCTACACCTTC.

The rearrangement links TRBV19 to TRBJ2-1; the D gene is possibly TRBD1 (7 bases). The CDR3 loop spans 15 amino acids. Germline V gene data show CDR1 as LNHDA and CDR2 as SQIVND (reference sequence). Trimming stripped 6 bases from V and 3 bases from J, with 15 bases between. This CDR3 is CASRPDREVYNEQFF. The CDR3 DNA sequence: TGTGCCAGTAGGCCCGACAGGGAGGTCTACAATGAGCAGTTCTTC.

The table lists this clonotype with many counts. CDR3 DNA: TGTGCCAGCAGTACCTCGACAGGGCCCTACGAGCAGTACGTC. It is translated as CASSTSTGPYEQYV. The gene calls are TRBV6-2 or TRBV6-3 and TRBJ2-7; 7 nucleotides agree with TRBD1. The ends lost 5 bases at V and 2 bases at J; junction bases unmatched: 6. Germline CDR1 and CDR2: MNHEY and SVGEGT. The CDR3 is 14 residues long.

A few counts support this clonotype. V is TRBV20-1 and J is TRBJ1-2; D is possibly TRBD1 (5 bases). CDR3 length: 12 residues. V gave up 5 bases and J gave up 4 bases, with 11 bases separating them. The germline V gene encodes CDR1 DFQATT and CDR2 SNEGSKA (reference sequence). The CDR3 coding sequence is TGCAGTGCTCCCAGGACACCCTATGGCTACACCTTC. Protein product: CSAPRTPYGYTF.